These T cell receptor beta chains were read from a single sample in a study of T cells in Graves' hyperthyroidism and ophthalmopathy. One entry per CDR3 protein results from TCRdb running MiXCR on the multiplex PCR reads. The sample includes 380,000 or so distinct CDR3 sequences, approximately 15% of them seen just once. Sequenced input: blood. All receptors derive from a man aged 25-45 years with Graves' hyperthyroidism that later progressed to Graves' ophthalmopathy. Each CDR3 is given with its conserved first and last residue. Fields, in order: J gene, V gene, clone size, D gene, CDR3 DNA, CDR3 protein. The D gene is left open where the match is weak. Size is stated for part of the rows, as once, few or many counts, or as a class when the clone is expanded.

TRBJ1-1 | TRBV20-1 | many | TRBD1 | TGCAGTGCTAGAGATCTTGGACAGGGGCCCCGTGAAGCTTTCTTT | CSARDLGQGPREAFF
TRBJ2-7 | TRBV29-1 | . | . | TGCAGCGTTGAAACCCCCGGACAGCCCTCTCTATCCTACGAGCAGTACTTC | CSVETPGQPSLSYEQYF
TRBJ2-1 | TRBV6-1 | many | TRBD1 | TGTGCCAGCAGTGATGACAGGGGAGGCAATGAGCAGTTCTTC | CASSDDRGGNEQFF
TRBJ1-6 | TRBV12-3/TRBV12-4 | . | . | TGTGCCAGCAGTGTTAGAAGTCAGGGAGGGCCTAATAATTCACCCCTCCACTTT | CASSVRSQGGPNNSPLHF
TRBJ2-7 | TRBV4-1 | . | TRBD2 | TGCGCCAGCAGCCAAGGGCGGGGGGCCTCCTACGAGCAGTACTTC | CASSQGRGASYEQYF
TRBJ1-4 | TRBV20-1 | few | TRBD1 | TGCAGTGCTAGACCGGGACAGGGAGGTGAAAAACTGTTTTTT | CSARPGQGGEKLFF
TRBJ1-4 | TRBV11-2 | few | TRBD1 | TGTGCCAGCAGCCCAGGGACAGGGGGCTTTAGCGAAAAACTGTTTTTT | CASSPGTGGFSEKLFF
TRBJ2-1 | TRBV20-1 | many | . | TGCAGTGCTAGAGATTTGAAGCGGAATTACAATGAGCAGTTCTTC | CSARDLKRNYNEQFF
TRBJ2-7 | TRBV30 | . | . | TGTGCCTGGAGCCTCGGGACTGCTCCCTACGAGCAGTACTTC | CAWSLGTAPYEQYF
TRBJ2-3 | TRBV4-2 | few | TRBD2 | TGTGCCAGCAGCCAAGGGACTAGCGGGGGGGGGACAGATACGCAGTATTTT | CASSQGTSGGGTDTQYF
TRBJ2-5 | TRBV3-1 | many | . | TGTGCCAGCAGCGCAACCGGGACAACCCAAGAGACCCAGTACTTC | CASSATGTTQETQYF
TRBJ1-6 | TRBV18 | few | . | TGTGCCAGCTCAATGGACTCATCGGCTGTGGGTTCACCCCTCCACTTT | CASSMDSSAVGSPLHF
TRBJ1-2 | TRBV28 | few | TRBD1 | TGTGCCAGCAGGCAACAGGGGGTAGGCTATGGCTACACCTTC | CASRQQGVGYGYTF
TRBJ1-3 | TRBV2 | . | TRBD1 | TGTGCCAGCAGTCCGTCCGGGACAGGGACTGGAAACACCATATATTTT | CASSPSGTGTGNTIYF
TRBJ2-5 | TRBV11-2 | many | TRBD2 | TGTGCCAGCAGCTTAGATGAATCTTTCGGGTTAGCGGGGGGGCCGAGTGAGACCCAGTACTTC | CASSLDESFGLAGGPSETQYF
TRBJ1-1 | TRBV20-1 | many | . | TGCAGTGCACCGGACCAGGGGACTGAAGCTTTCTTT | CSAPDQGTEAFF
TRBJ1-3 | TRBV6-2/TRBV6-3 | . | . | TGTGCCAGCAGTTACTCGGGCATAAGCTCTGGAAACACCATATATTTT | CASSYSGISSGNTIYF
TRBJ2-7 | TRBV6-1 | . | TRBD1 | TGTGCCAGCACCCACAGGGGTTTCTCCTACGAGCAGTACTTC | CASTHRGFSYEQYF
TRBJ2-7 | TRBV20-1 | many | TRBD2 | TGCAGTGCTAGAGTCCTTGAGGCTAGCGGGGGCTACGAGCAGTACTTC | CSARVLEASGGYEQYF
TRBJ1-1 | TRBV29-1 | . | TRBD1 | TGCAGCGTCGGGGACAGGGAGAACACTGAAGCTTTCTTT | CSVGDRENTEAFF
TRBJ1-4 | TRBV28 | many | . | TGTGCCAGCAGTTTATGGGAAGGAATGAGTGAAAAACTGTTTTTT | CASSLWEGMSEKLFF
TRBJ2-7 | TRBV15 | many | . | TGTGCCACCAGCAGAAGAGGGTTCTACGAGCAGTACTTC | CATSRRGFYEQYF
TRBJ2-5 | TRBV20-1 | many | TRBD2 | TGCAGTGCTCTAGCGGGGGGGGAGACCCAGTACTTC | CSALAGGETQYF
TRBJ1-3 | TRBV6-5 | . | . | TGTGCCAGCAGTTACTCCGGGCAGGGCGAAAACACCATATATTTT | CASSYSGQGENTIYF
TRBJ1-4 | TRBV3-1 | few | . | TGTGCCAGCAGCCAAGAGAAGGACACCATATATGAAAAACTGTTTTTT | CASSQEKDTIYEKLFF
TRBJ2-7 | TRBV6-5 | . | . | TGTGCCAGCAGTTACTCGAACTTGGCAGCAGGCTTCGAGCAGTACTTC | CASSYSNLAAGFEQYF
TRBJ2-2 | TRBV7-9 | few | TRBD1 | TGTGCCAGCAGCTTTCCTCGAGTTCCAGGGGGCGATTGGACCGGGGAGCTGTTTTTT | CASSFPRVPGGDWTGELFF
TRBJ2-3 | TRBV6-1 | few | . | TGTGCCAGCAGGTTGACAGCCCAAGCAGATACGCAGTATTTT | CASRLTAQADTQYF
TRBJ2-3 | TRBV7-9 | . | . | TGTGCCAGCAGCCGAGGGACTTTAGTCACAGATACGCAGTATTTT | CASSRGTLVTDTQYF
TRBJ2-1 | TRBV6-1 | . | TRBD2 | TGTGCCAGCAGACATTCTGGCGGGGGGATCAATGAGCAGTTCTTC | CASRHSGGGINEQFF
TRBJ1-5 | TRBV19 | . | . | TGTGCCAGTAGTATCTTCCCCAGGGGAAATCAGCCCCAGCATTTT | CASSIFPRGNQPQHF
TRBJ2-6 | TRBV28 | . | TRBD2 | TGTGCCAGCAACCTTAGCGGGGTCCCTTTCTCTGGGGCCAACGTCCTGACTTTC | CASNLSGVPFSGANVLTF
TRBJ2-3 | TRBV2 | many | . | TGTGCCAGCAGGGCGGAATACACAGATACGCAGTATTTT | CASRAEYTDTQYF
TRBJ2-7 | TRBV7-9 | . | . | TGTGCCAGCAGCTTGGGGGGGGGGCTTGTCGAGCAGTACTTC | CASSLGGGLVEQYF
TRBJ1-1 | TRBV20-1 | . | TRBD1 | TGCAGTGCCGTCCGGGGGACAGTGAACACTGAAGCTTTCTTT | CSAVRGTVNTEAFF
TRBJ1-4 | TRBV5-1 | many | . | TGCGCCAGCAGCTTAGGACAGTTGCAAGAAAAACTGTTTTTT | CASSLGQLQEKLFF